Each of the 8 T cell receptor beta chains below was sequenced from the same sample in a study of beta chain features in type 1 diabetes. All of the isolated RNA was reverse transcribed, so expressed TCRB transcripts were sequenced. Clones were sequenced by immunoSEQ multiplex PCR, and TCRdb holds only the in-frame ones, with some missing. The sample holds roughly 290,000 clones, 8% seen once. Material: central memory CD4+ T cells from blood. These TCRs come from a woman under 30 in good health.

The chain combines TRBV11-3 with TRBJ2-1; 14 bases map to TRBD2. Trimming took 5 bases from V and 8 from J; bases not matched to a gene: 5. CDR1 and CDR2 (germline): SGHNT, YENEEA. The CDR3 loop spans 15 amino acids. Here the CDR3 DNA reads TGTGCCAGCAGCCTCAGACTAGCGGGAGGGGATGAGCAGTTCTTC. Translation gives CASSLRLAGGDEQFF.

At least ten counts were recorded for this clone. The chain is built from TRBV30 and TRBJ1-3; no clear D gene. The length of the CDR3 is 12 residues. V lost 3 bases and J 5 bases, leaving 8 bases between the germline ends. Germline V gene lookup returns CDR1 GTSNPN and CDR2 SVGIG (reference sequence). The CDR3 nucleotides read TGTGCCTGGAGCCGGATGAGAAACACCATATATTTT. This translates into CAWSRMRNTIYF.

The sample holds a few counts of this clone. The chain employs TRBV15 and TRBJ1-6; D is possibly TRBD1 (6 bases). V lost 5 bases to trimming and J lost 0 bases, with 11 bases between them. The CDR3 is 16 residues long. Germline assignment: CDR1 LNHNV and CDR2 YYDKDF (reference sequence). The CDR3 here is CATSEGVVSYNSPLHF. Written as DNA, the CDR3 is TGTGCCACCAGCGAGGGGGTCGTCTCCTATAATTCACCCCTCCACTTT. The whole variable domain, filled in from reference TRBV15 and TRBJ1-6, reads DAMVIQNPRYQVTQFGKPVTLSCSQTLNHNVMYWYQQKSSQAPKLLFHYYDKDFNNEADTPDNFQSRRPNTSFCFLDIRSPGLGDTAMYLCATSEGVVSYNSPLHFGNGTRLTVT.

This clone was seen a few times. The chain couples TRBV28 to TRBJ1-4; 9 bases are shared with TRBD1. This CDR3 has 13 amino acids. Germline-derived CDR1 and CDR2 are MDHEN and SYDVKM. V lost 4 bases and J lost 9; bases outside the gene matches: 3. The CDR3 reads CASSSDRGKKLFF. In DNA, the CDR3 is TGTGCCAGCAGTTCGGACAGGGGTAAAAAACTGTTTTTT.

V usage is TRBV4-2 and J usage is TRBJ1-2, with 9 bases identical to TRBD1. Germline V gene sequence: CDR1 LGHNA, CDR2 YNFKEQ. CDR3 length equals 17 residues. With 1 base clipped from V and 5 bases from J, the junction kept 11 bases outside the gene matches. The CDR3 nucleotides are TGTGCCAGCAGCCAAGCGGGGGGACAGGGCGCCACGTATGGCTACACCTTC. It specifies CASSQAGGQGATYGYTF.

This chain links TRBV18 with TRBJ2-7; D gene unclear. Germline V gives CDR1 KGHSH, CDR2 LQKENI. This CDR3 is built from 14 residues. V lost 5 bases, J lost 2 bases, and 13 bases lay in between. The CDR3 reads CASSSLDGAYEQYV. In DNA form, the CDR3 reads TGTGCCAGCTCATCCTTGGACGGAGCCTACGAGCAGTACGTC.

Only a few counts were recorded for this clone. The chain joins TRBV19 to TRBJ2-5; 10 bases are shared with TRBD1. In germline, CDR1 is LNHDA, CDR2 SQIVND (reference sequence). The J segment lost 6 bases and the V segment lost 9 bases, leaving 7 bases of the junction unmatched. There are 13 residues in the CDR3. The DNA for the CDR3 is TGTGCCAGCTCAGCGGGACAGGGGAAGACCCAGTACTTC. This gives the protein CASSAGQGKTQYF.

This clone showed up many times. This chain joins TRBV5-6 and TRBJ2-6; D is possibly TRBD1 or TRBD2 (5 bases each). V lost 3 bases and J lost 8, with 15 bases in between. Germline values: CDR1 SGHDT, CDR2 YYEEEE. The CDR3 covers 15 residues. The DNA for the CDR3 is TGTGCCAGCAGCTCGCCGGGGCCTATGTCCAACGTCCTGACTTTC. Translated: CASSSPGPMSNVLTF.